This TCR beta chain came from a study of PD-1 blockade in classical Hodgkin lymphoma. V shed 4 bases and J shed 0 bases, with 10 bases lying between them. The CDR3 length is 14 residues. Germline V gene data show CDR1 as GTSNPN and CDR2 as SVGIG (reference sequence). Specified time point: cycle 4 day 1 (C4D1), after 6 weeks of nivolumab. All patients relapsed after autologous stem cell transplantation, and brentuximab vedotin exposure varied. Repertoires were generated with immunoSEQ multiplex PCR, while TCRdb's copy carries only in-frame clones and drops some. The repertoire consists of approximately 30,000 clones, with over 55% occurring once and the leading ten covering less than 4.5%.

The sequence was collected from a human donor with classical Hodgkin lymphoma. V is TRBV30 and J is TRBJ1-3, with D maybe TRBD1 (5 bases). The sequences come from peripheral blood mononuclear cells (PBMCs), collected before the fourth cycle of nivolumab. For the CDR3, the DNA is TGTGCCTGGATGCAAGGGGCCTCTGGAAACACCATATATTTT. It yields the protein CAWMQGASGNTIYF.